This T cell receptor beta chain was identified in a study of Ad26.COV2.S vaccination and SARS-CoV-2 variants. Study findings and constraints: Recipients given vaccine exceeded placebo recipients in spike-specific TCR breadth.

Treatment given: around 19 received Ad26.COV2.S at low or high dose, single or two shots; about 5 received placebo; per-sample allocation not given. Samples came from day 63 after the first vaccine or placebo injection. In the case of this clone: The antigen remains unidentified.

Using immunoSEQ multiplex PCR, the repertoire was profiled, and TCRdb retains in-frame clones only, with some absent. The table lists a few hundred thousand clones, 85% to 90% of them singletons. Unmatched junction bases numbered 12, after V lost 9 bases and J lost 9 bases. The CDR3 contains 15 residues. Germline V gives CDR1 MNHEY, CDR2 SVGAGI. Material: peripheral blood, obtained in a trial of Ad26.COV2.S vaccine versus placebo. The chain has TRBV6-5 and TRBJ1-5, with 12 bases identical to TRBD1. The source of this sequence is a person between 18 and 60 years old who received the Ad26.COV2.S COVID-19 vaccine or a placebo. CDR3 in amino acids: CASKGTGGLGLPQHF. The CDR3 nucleotides read TGTGCCAGTAAGGGGACAGGGGGCTTAGGGTTGCCCCAGCATTTT.